The subject of this entry is one TCR beta chain. Its antigen is not identified. The data were obtained in a study of shared clonotypes between healthy human individuals. Study information: There were three CD4 naive, three CD4 memory, two CD8 naive and one CD8 memory plates per donor. General study results and limits: It was observed that 5% to 6.5% of naive CD4 clonotypes were shared across several donors.

Sorted-subset replicate PCRs used about 0.2 ug of genomic DNA. This amount corresponded to approximately 30,000 T cell genomes. Profiled with immunoSEQ multiplex PCR; TCRdb holds only in-frame clones, not every one. The sample includes under 1,100,000 clones, roughly 80% of them seen just once. The source of this sequence is a man aged 18 to 35 in good health. The specimen sequenced was memory CD4+ T cells sorted from blood. Subset noted: CD45RA-negative fraction.

For the CDR3, the DNA is TGTGCCAGCAGCTCCAAGCCAGCGGGAACCCAGACCGGGGAGCTGTTTTTT. This encodes CASSSKPAGTQTGELFF. V and J are TRBV7-8 and TRBJ2-2; 7 positions agree with TRBD2. Germline assignment: CDR1 SGHVS and CDR2 FQNEAQ. The V segment lost 4 bases and the J segment 5 bases; nucleotides outside the gene matches: 13. CDR3 length: 17 residues. Using reference TRBV7-8 and TRBJ2-2 for the parts outside the CDR3, the full variable domain is GAGVSQSPRYKVAKRGQDVALRCDPISGHVSLFWYQQALGQGPEFLTYFQNEAQLDKSGLPSDRFFAERPEGSVSTLKIQRTQQEDSAVYLCASSSKPAGTQTGELFFGEGSRLTVL.